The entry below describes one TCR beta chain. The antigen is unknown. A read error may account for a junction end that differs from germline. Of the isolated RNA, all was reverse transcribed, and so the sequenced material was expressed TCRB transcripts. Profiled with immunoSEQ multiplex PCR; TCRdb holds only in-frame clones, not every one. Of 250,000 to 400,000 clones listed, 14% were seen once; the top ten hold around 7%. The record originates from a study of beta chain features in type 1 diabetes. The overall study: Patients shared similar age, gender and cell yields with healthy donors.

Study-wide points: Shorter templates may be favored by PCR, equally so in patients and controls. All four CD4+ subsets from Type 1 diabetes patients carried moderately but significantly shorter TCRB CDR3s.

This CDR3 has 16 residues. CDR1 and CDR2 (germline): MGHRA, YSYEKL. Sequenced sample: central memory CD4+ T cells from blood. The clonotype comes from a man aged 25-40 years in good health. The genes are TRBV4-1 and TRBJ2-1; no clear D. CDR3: CTSSHIGPPQWDEQFF. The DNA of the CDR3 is TGCACCAGCAGCCACATCGGGCCTCCACAGTGGGATGAGCAGTTCTTC.